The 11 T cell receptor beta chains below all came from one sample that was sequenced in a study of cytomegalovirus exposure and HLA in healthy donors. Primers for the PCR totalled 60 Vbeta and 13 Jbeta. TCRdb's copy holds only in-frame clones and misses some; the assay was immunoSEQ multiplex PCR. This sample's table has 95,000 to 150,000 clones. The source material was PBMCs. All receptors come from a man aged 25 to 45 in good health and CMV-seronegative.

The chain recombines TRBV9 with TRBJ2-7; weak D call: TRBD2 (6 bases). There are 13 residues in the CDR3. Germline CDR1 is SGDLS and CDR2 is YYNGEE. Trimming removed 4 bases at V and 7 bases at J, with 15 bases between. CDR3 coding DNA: TGTGCCAGCAGCATAGGGGCAGGGAGGGAGCAGTACTTC. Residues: CASSIGAGREQYF.

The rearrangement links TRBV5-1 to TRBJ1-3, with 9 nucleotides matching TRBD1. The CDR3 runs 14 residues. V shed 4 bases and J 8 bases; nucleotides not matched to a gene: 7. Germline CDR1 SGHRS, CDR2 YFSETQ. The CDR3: CASSVSGQGDTIYF. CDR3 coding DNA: TGCGCCAGCAGCGTATCGGGACAGGGAGACACCATATATTTT. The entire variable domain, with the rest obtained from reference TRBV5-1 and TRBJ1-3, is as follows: KAGVTQTPRYLIKTRGQQVTLSCSPISGHRSVSWYQQTPGQGLQFLFEYFSETQRNKGNFPGRFSGRQFSNSRSEMNVSTLELGDSALYLCASSVSGQGDTIYFGEGSWLTVV.

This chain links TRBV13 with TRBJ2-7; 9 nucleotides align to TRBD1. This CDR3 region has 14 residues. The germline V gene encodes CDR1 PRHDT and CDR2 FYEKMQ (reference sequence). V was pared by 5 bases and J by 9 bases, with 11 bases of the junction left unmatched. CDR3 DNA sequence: TGTGCCAGCAGCCCCAGAACAGGGGGCGACGGGCAGTACTTC. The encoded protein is CASSPRTGGDGQYF.

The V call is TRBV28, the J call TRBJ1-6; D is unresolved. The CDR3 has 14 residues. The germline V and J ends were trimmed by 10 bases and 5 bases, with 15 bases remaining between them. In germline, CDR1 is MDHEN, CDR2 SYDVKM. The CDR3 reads CATRPGSDNSPLHF. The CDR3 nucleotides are TGTGCCACTAGACCGGGAAGCGATAATTCACCCCTCCACTTT.

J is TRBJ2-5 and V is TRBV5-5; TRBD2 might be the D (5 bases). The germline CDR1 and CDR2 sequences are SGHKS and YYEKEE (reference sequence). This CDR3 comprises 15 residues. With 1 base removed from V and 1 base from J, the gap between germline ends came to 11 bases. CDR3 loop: CASSLSGSFQETQYF. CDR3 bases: TGTGCCAGCAGCTTGTCGGGGAGCTTCCAAGAGACCCAGTACTTC.

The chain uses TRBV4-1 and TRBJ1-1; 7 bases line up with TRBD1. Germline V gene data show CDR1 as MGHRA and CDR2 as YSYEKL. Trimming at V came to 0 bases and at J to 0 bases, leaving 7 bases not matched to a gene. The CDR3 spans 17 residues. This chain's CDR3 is CASSQDPTRGMNTEAFF. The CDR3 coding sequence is TGCGCCAGCAGCCAAGACCCCACCAGGGGGATGAACACTGAAGCTTTCTTT.

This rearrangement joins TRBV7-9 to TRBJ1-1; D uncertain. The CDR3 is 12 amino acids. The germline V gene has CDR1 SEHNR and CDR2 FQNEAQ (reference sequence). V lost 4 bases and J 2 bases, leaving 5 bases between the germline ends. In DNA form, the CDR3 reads TGTGCCAGCAGCTGGAGTAACACTGAAGCTTTCTTT. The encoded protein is CASSWSNTEAFF.

As DNA, the CDR3 is TGTGCCAGCAGCCCCCGCGGAAGGGGGAACACCGGGGAGCTGTTTTTT. Amino acid sequence: CASSPRGRGNTGELFF. The genes are TRBV9 and TRBJ2-2; D is perhaps TRBD1 (5 bases). V lost 4 bases and J 1 base, leaving 14 bases between the germline ends. The CDR3 contains 16 residues. The V gene's germline CDR1 is SGDLS and CDR2 YYNGEE. Looking up the rest from reference TRBV9 and TRBJ2-2 gives the full variable domain: DSGVTQTPKHLITATGQRVTLRCSPRSGDLSVYWYQQSLDQGLQFLIQYYNGEERAKGNILERFSAQQFPDLHSELNLSSLELGDSALYFCASSPRGRGNTGELFFGEGSRLTVL.

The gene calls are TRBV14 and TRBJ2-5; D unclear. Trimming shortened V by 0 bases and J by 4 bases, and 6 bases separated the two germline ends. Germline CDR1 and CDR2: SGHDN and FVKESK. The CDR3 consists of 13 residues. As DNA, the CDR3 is TGTGCCAGCAGCCAAGACCGAGGAGAGACCCAGTACTTC. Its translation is CASSQDRGETQYF.

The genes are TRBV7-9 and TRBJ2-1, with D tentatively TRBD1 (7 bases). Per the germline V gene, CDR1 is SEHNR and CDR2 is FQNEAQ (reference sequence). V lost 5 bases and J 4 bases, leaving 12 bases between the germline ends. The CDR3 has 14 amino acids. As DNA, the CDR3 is TGTGCCAGCAGCGCGGGACAGCTTTACAATGAGCAGTTCTTC. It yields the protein CASSAGQLYNEQFF.

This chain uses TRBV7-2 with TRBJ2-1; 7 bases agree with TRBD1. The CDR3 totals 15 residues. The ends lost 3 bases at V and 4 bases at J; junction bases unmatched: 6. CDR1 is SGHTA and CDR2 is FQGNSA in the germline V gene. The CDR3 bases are TGTGCCAGCAGCTTGCGTACAGGGGCTTACAATGAGCAGTTCTTC. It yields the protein CASSLRTGAYNEQFF.